The clone carrying this T cell receptor beta chain was seen only once. What it binds is unknown. The sample is drawn from a study of blood T cells in healthy people across ages. For the second PCR, which ran for about 7 to 11 cycles, a sample-barcoded 5' primer and a J-beta primer mix were used. Every single cDNA molecule received a tag from a template-switch adaptor with 12 random nucleotides. TCRdb redid the calling of the 5' RACE reads with MiXCR, one entry per CDR3 protein. The repertoire holds some 370,000 distinct CDR3 sequences, with more than 45% as singletons. From germline, CDR1 is SGHRS and CDR2 YFSETQ. The V gene end was trimmed by 4 bases and the J gene end by 4 bases; junction bases not matched to a gene: 2. The CDR3 consists of 15 residues. Study conclusions and caveats: Across the age range, TCR beta diversity per million T cells fell in a roughly linear way. Not knowing donor CMV status may have confounded expanded clonotype changes. Estimates of diversity drawn from one million T cells were considered underestimates.

Sequenced: blood. The gene calls are TRBV5-1 and TRBJ2-1, with 13 bases aligning to TRBD2. The receptor comes from a man aged 60-69 years in good health. The CDR3 spells CASSTLAGGYNEQFF. The DNA of the CDR3 is TGCGCCAGCAGCACACTAGCGGGGGGGTACAATGAGCAGTTCTTC.